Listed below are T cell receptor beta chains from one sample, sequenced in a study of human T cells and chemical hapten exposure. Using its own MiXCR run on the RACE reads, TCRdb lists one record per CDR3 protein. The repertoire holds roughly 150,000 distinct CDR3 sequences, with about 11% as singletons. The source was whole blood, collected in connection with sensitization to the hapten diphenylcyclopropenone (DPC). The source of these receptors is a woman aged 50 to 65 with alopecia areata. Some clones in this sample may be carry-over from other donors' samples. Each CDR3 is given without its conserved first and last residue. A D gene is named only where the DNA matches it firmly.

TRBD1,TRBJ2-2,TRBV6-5,ASSIGTGGTGELF
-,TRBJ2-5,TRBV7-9,ASATVQQETQY
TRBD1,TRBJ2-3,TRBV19,ASSMGQVSTDTQY
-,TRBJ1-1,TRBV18,ASSPMRDTEAF
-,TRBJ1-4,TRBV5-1,ASSVQGGLGEKLF
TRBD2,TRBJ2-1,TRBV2,ASSALAGSTYNEQF
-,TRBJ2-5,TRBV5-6,ASSGVRGQETQY
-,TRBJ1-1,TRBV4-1,ASSQAGDEAF
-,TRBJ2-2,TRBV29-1,SVGQLTGELF
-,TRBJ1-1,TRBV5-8,ASSFGTLNTEAF
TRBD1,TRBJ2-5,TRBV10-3,AAGAGGQPQETQY
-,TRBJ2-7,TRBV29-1,SVASTPVGEQY
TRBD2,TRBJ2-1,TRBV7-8,ASSSREGSNEQF
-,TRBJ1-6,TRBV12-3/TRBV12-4,ASSLKARGANSPLH